This is a list of T cell receptor beta chains from one sample in a study of T-cell reconstitution after alpha-beta-depleted transplantation in children. From the PCR reads, TCRdb called clonotypes with MiXCR, one entry per CDR3 protein. The sample has around 200,000 distinct CDR3 sequences; approximately 15% are singletons. The sequences come from PBMCs, mostly from graft donor cells, collected 360 days after TCRalphabeta/CD19-depleted stem cell transplant. Receptors were obtained from a male patient aged 2 to 10 who had a stem cell transplant for acute lymphoblastic leukemia, so the T cells may come from the graft donor. Each CDR3 is given with its conserved first and last residue. A D gene is named only where the DNA matches it firmly. Clone size is shown for a subset of rows, as once, few, many or a class of expanded clone.

>11|NA|TRBV12-3/TRBV12-4|TRBJ2-1|NA
CASSSPVEQFF
TGTGCCAGCAGTTCTCCAGTAGAGCAGTTCTTC
>13|few|TRBV9|TRBJ1-5|NA
CASSVAWDQPQHF
TGTGCCAGCAGCGTAGCATGGGATCAGCCCCAGCATTTT
>15|few|TRBV28|TRBJ2-5|TRBD2
CASSERLAGGETQYF
TGTGCCAGCAGTGAGAGACTAGCGGGTGGCGAGACCCAGTACTTC
>12|NA|TRBV5-1|TRBJ2-3|NA
CASSGGTDKQYF
TGCGCCAGCAGCGGAGGGACAGATAAGCAGTATTTT
>15|NA|TRBV9|TRBJ2-5|TRBD2
CASSPSGGAAETQYF
TGTGCCAGCAGCCCTAGCGGGGGGGCTGCAGAGACCCAGTACTTC
>13|few|TRBV5-1|TRBJ1-1|NA
CASSLSRETEAFF
TGCGCCAGCAGCTTGTCGAGGGAAACTGAAGCTTTCTTT
>12|NA|TRBV28|TRBJ2-1|NA
CASSQLGAGLAF
TGTGCCAGCAGTCAACTAGGGGCAGGCCTCGCCTTC
>12|few|TRBV24-1|TRBJ1-2|NA
CATSDLGYGYTF
TGTGCCACCAGTGATCTCGGATATGGCTACACCTTC
>16|NA|TRBV12-3/TRBV12-4|TRBJ2-5|NA
CASSLWATGRQETQYF
TGTGCCAGCAGTTTATGGGCGACAGGGAGGCAAGAGACCCAGTACTTC
>14|NA|TRBV12-3/TRBV12-4|TRBJ2-3|NA
CASTLGGWADTQYF
TGTGCCAGCACTCTGGGGGGTTGGGCAGATACGCAGTATTTT
>15|few|TRBV6-5|TRBJ1-1|NA
CASRPVAEGNTEAFF
TGTGCCAGCCGCCCGGTGGCAGAGGGGAACACTGAAGCTTTCTTT
>18|NA|TRBV11-2|TRBJ2-2|NA
CASSLVTGINANTGELFF
TGTGCCAGCAGCTTAGTGACAGGAATCAACGCGAACACCGGGGAGCTGTTTTTT
>16|few|TRBV25-1|TRBJ2-7|NA
CASSGRRGRAAYEQYF
TGTGCCAGCAGTGGCCGTAGAGGCAGGGCAGCCTACGAGCAGTACTTC
>13|many|TRBV7-9|TRBJ1-2|TRBD1
CASSSGTDYGYTF
TGTGCCAGCAGCTCGGGGACAGACTATGGCTACACCTTC
>15|NA|TRBV12-3/TRBV12-4|TRBJ1-6|NA
CASSPGWPGDSPLHF
TGTGCCAGCAGTCCAGGGTGGCCAGGGGATTCACCCCTCCACTTT